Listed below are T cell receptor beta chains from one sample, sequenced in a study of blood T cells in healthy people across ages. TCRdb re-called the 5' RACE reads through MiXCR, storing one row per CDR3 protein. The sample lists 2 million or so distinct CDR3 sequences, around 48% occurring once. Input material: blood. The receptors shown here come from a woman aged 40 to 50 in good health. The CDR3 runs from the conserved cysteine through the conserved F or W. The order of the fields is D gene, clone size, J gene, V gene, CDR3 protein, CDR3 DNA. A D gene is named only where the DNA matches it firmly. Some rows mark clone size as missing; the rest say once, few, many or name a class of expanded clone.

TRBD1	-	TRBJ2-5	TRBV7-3	CASSLGQGALETQYF	TGTGCCAGCAGCCTCGGACAGGGGGCGTTGGAGACCCAGTACTTC
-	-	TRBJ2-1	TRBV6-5	CASSLGTLKFF	TGTGCCAGCAGTCTCGGGACTCTGAAGTTCTTC
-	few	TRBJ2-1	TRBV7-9	CASRPASYNEQFF	TGTGCCAGCAGGCCCGCGTCCTACAATGAGCAGTTCTTC
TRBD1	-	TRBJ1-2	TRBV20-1	CSARVWTGSDYGYTF	TGCAGTGCTAGAGTCTGGACAGGGTCGGACTATGGCTACACCTTC
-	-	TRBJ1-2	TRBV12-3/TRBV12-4	CASSLVEGADYGYTF	TGTGCCAGCAGTCTCGTGGAAGGGGCGGACTATGGCTACACCTTC
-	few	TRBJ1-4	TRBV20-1	CSALTGTGDSKLFF	TGCAGTGCTTTGACCGGGACCGGAGATTCAAAACTGTTTTTT
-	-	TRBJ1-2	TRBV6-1	CATERVGYTF	TGTGCCACGGAACGGGTTGGCTACACCTTC
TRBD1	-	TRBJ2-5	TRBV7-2	CASSLQRGLRETQYF	TGTGCCAGCAGCTTACAGAGGGGGCTGAGGGAGACCCAGTACTTC
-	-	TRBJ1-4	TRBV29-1	CSAYREATNEKLFF	TGCAGCGCCTACAGGGAGGCAACTAATGAAAAACTGTTTTTT
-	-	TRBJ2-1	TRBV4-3	CASSQDGLAEVDEQFF	TGCGCCAGCAGCCAAGATGGCCTAGCCGAAGTCGATGAGCAGTTCTTC
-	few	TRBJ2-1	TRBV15	CATSRELTEGGEQFF	TGTGCCACCAGCAGAGAACTTACCGAAGGGGGTGAGCAGTTCTTC
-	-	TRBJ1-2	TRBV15	CATSRDLGGESYGYTF	TGTGCCACCAGCAGAGATTTGGGGGGGGAGAGCTATGGCTACACCTTC
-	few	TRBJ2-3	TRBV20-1	CSARGLHSTDTQYF	TGCAGTGCTAGAGGACTTCACAGCACAGATACGCAGTATTTT
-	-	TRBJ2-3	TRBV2	CASFGGPTDTQYF	TGTGCCAGCTTCGGGGGTCCCACAGATACGCAGTATTTT
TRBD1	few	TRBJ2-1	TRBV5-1	CASGRRQGSGNEQFF	TGCGCCAGCGGCCGCCGACAGGGGTCTGGGAATGAGCAGTTCTTC
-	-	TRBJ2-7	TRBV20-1	CSASGVTRYEQYF	TGCAGTGCTAGTGGGGTCACCAGGTACGAGCAGTACTTC
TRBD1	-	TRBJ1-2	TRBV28	CASSLVGAGGGVYGYTF	TGTGCCAGCAGTTTAGTTGGAGCAGGGGGGGGGGTCTATGGCTACACCTTC
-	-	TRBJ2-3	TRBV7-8	CASSFNLVGDTDTQYF	TGTGCCAGCAGCTTCAACCTAGTGGGGGACACAGATACGCAATATTTT
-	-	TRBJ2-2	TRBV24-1	CATSDPGPSNTGELFF	TGTGCCACCAGTGACCCAGGCCCCTCGAACACCGGGGAGCTGTTTTTT
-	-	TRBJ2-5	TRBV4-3	CASSQQTAETQYF	TGCGCCAGCAGCCAACAGACGGCTGAGACCCAGTACTTC
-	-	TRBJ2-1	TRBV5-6	CASSLDSLRGNEQFF	TGTGCCAGCAGCCTAGACTCTCTTAGAGGAAATGAGCAGTTCTTC
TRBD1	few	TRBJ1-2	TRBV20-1	CSARTGNTNYGYTF	TGCAGTGCTAGGACAGGGAACACTAACTATGGCTACACCTTC
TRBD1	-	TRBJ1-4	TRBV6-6	CASSYGTGLMKLFF	TGTGCCAGCAGTTATGGGACAGGGCTTATGAAACTGTTTTTT
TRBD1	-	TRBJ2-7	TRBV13	CASSSVPGQGGREQYF	TGTGCCAGCAGCTCTGTCCCCGGACAGGGGGGACGCGAGCAGTACTTC
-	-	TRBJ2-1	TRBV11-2	CASKIGQGGYDEQFF	TGTGCCAGCAAAATCGGCCAGGGGGGATACGATGAGCAGTTCTTC
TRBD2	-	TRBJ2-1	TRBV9	CASSVVSGGFGEQFF	TGTGCCAGCAGCGTAGTAAGCGGGGGGTTCGGTGAGCAGTTCTTC
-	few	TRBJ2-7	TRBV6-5	CASSYDDSYEQYF	TGTGCCAGCAGTTACGATGACAGCTACGAGCAGTACTTC
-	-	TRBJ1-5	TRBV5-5	CASSLGQLGNQPQHF	TGTGCCAGCAGCTTGGGGCAGCTGGGCAATCAGCCCCAGCATTTT
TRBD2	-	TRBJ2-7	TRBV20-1	CSATPGLAAKGSYNEQYF	TGCAGTGCTACACCGGGACTAGCGGCAAAAGGCTCCTACAATGAGCAGTACTTC
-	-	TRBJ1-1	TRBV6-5	CATRLGFTEAFF	TGTGCCACCCGCCTTGGATTCACTGAAGCTTTCTTT
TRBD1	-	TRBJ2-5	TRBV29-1	CSVEGQGVVETQYF	TGCAGCGTTGAAGGACAGGGAGTTGTGGAGACCCAGTACTTC
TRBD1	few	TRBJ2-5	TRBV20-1	CSAGTVQETQYF	TGCAGTGCGGGGACAGTCCAAGAGACCCAGTACTTC
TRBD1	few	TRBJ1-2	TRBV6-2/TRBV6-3	CASSPLTGGATGYTF	TGTGCCAGCAGCCCATTGACAGGGGGCGCGACTGGCTACACCTTC
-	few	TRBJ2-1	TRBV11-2	CASSLVGASAYNEQFF	TGTGCCAGCAGCTTAGTAGGGGCTAGCGCTTACAATGAGCAGTTCTTC
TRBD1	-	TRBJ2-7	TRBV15	CATSNQRQGVYGQYF	TGTGCCACCAGCAACCAAAGACAGGGGGTCTACGGGCAGTACTTC
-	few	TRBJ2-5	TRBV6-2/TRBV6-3	CASMLQETQYF	TGTGCCAGCATGCTACAAGAGACCCAGTACTTC
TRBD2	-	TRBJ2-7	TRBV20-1	CSARDSGGTFEQYF	TGCAGTGCTAGAGACAGCGGGGGTACGTTCGAGCAGTACTTC
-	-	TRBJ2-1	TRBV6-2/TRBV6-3	CASSYSGGQRYNEQFF	TGTGCCAGCAGTTACAGCGGCGGACAACGCTACAATGAGCAGTTCTTC
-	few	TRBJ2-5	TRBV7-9	CASSLVGHLQETQYF	TGTGCCAGCAGCTTAGTGGGACACCTCCAAGAGACCCAGTACTTC
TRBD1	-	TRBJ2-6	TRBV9	CASSPRPGQGANSGANVLTF	TGTGCCAGCAGCCCGAGGCCGGGACAGGGGGCGAACTCTGGGGCCAACGTCCTGACTTTC
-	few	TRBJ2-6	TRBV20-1	CSALLGSGANVLTF	TGCAGTGCTCTGCTGGGGTCTGGGGCCAACGTCCTGACTTTC
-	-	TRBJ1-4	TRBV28	CASSSPGGATNEKLFF	TGTGCCAGCAGTTCCCCGGGGGGCGCAACTAATGAAAAACTGTTTTTT
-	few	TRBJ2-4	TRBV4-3	CASSQDASRANIQYF	TGCGCCAGCAGCCAAGATGCTTCTCGAGCCAACATTCAGTACTTC
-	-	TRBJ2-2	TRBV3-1	CASTPQRNTGELFF	TGTGCCAGCACCCCCCAGAGGAACACCGGGGAGCTGTTTTTT
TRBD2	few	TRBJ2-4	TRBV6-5	CASSYTPPTSGVNIQYF	TGTGCCAGCAGTTACACCCCTCCCACTAGCGGGGTAAACATTCAGTACTTC
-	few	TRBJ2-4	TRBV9	CASSGDIQYF	TGTGCCAGCAGCGGTGACATTCAGTACTTC
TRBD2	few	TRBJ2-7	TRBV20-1	CSARAGVTRYEQYF	TGCAGTGCCAGGGCGGGGGTCACGCGCTACGAGCAGTACTTC